Listed below are T cell receptor beta chains from one sample, sequenced in a study of graft-versus-host responses after intestinal transplantation. Antigen specificity for these receptors is unknown. Produced via immunoSEQ multiplex PCR; TCRdb's table is partial and in-frame only. This sample has roughly 120,000 clones, with about nine tenths found just once. The sample consisted of unstimulated CD4+ T cells sorted from spleen or lymph node cells, taken before intestinal transplant. These receptors all stem from a human donor who received an intestinal transplant. CDR3s include the opening cysteine and the closing phenylalanine or tryptophan. The D gene is left open where the match is weak. Not every row has a clone size; where given, it reads once, few, many or a size class.

>few|TRBJ2-3|.|TRBV5-1
TGCGCCAGCAGCTCGTTCCCGGGGGGCACAGATACGCAGTATTTT
CASSSFPGGTDTQYF
>few|TRBJ1-2|.|TRBV7-9
TGTGCCAGCAGCTTAAGTAGTATTGGCTACACCTTC
CASSLSSIGYTF
>.|TRBJ1-1|TRBD1|TRBV9
TGTGCCAGCAGCGTAGCCGCCGGGACAGCCTCTGACACTGAAGCTTTCTTT
CASSVAAGTASDTEAFF
>.|TRBJ2-1|TRBD2|TRBV28
TGTGCCAGCAGCAGAAGCGGGGGCGCCTACAATGAGCAGTTCTTC
CASSRSGGAYNEQFF
>.|TRBJ1-3|TRBD1|TRBV18
TGTGCCAGCTCACCCATACAGGGGGATTCTGGAAACACCATATATTTT
CASSPIQGDSGNTIYF
>.|TRBJ2-3|TRBD1|TRBV19
TGTGCCAGTAGTATCGAGGGCAGGGGGACAGATACGCAGTATTTT
CASSIEGRGTDTQYF
>.|TRBJ2-3|.|TRBV9
TGTGCCAGCAGCGCCCCGCCGGGGGAGCCCCCTTTGAATACGCAGTATTTT
CASSAPPGEPPLNTQYF
>.|TRBJ1-1|.|TRBV27
TGTGCCAGCAGTTTATTGGGAGAGAGGGCTTTCTTT
CASSLLGERAFF
>.|TRBJ2-6|TRBD1|TRBV6-1
TGTGCCAGCAGTGGACAGGGCCCTTCTTCTTCTGGGGCCAACGTCCTGACTTTC
CASSGQGPSSSGANVLTF
>.|TRBJ1-1|TRBD1|TRBV4-2
TGTGCCAGCAGCCACCTAGGGACAGGGGGCACTGAAGCTTTCTTT
CASSHLGTGGTEAFF
>.|TRBJ2-5|TRBD1|TRBV7-9
TGTGCCAGCAGTCAAACAGGGGAAGAGACCCAGTACTTC
CASSQTGEETQYF
>.|TRBJ2-3|.|TRBV5-4
TGTGCCAGCACCTCGGGGGATACGCAGTATTTT
CASTSGDTQYF
>.|TRBJ1-2|TRBD1|TRBV5-1
TGCGCCAGCAGCTTGGGGACAGGGTCTTATGGCTACACCTTC
CASSLGTGSYGYTF
>.|TRBJ2-7|.|TRBV19
TGTGCCAGTAGTATCGCGGGGGGACAGCTGGGCTCCTACGAGCAGTACTTC
CASSIAGGQLGSYEQYF
>few|TRBJ1-1|.|TRBV5-4
TGTGCCAGCAGCTTGTCGAGTGCCACTGAAGCTTTCTTT
CASSLSSATEAFF
>.|TRBJ2-5|.|TRBV7-8
TGTGCCAGCAGCTTAGGGGAGTCTCCCGGAGAGACCCAGTACTTC
CASSLGESPGETQYF
>.|TRBJ2-1|TRBD1|TRBV7-9
TGTGCCAGCAGCTTAATGGGACAGGGTTACAATGAGCAGTTCTTC
CASSLMGQGYNEQFF
>.|TRBJ1-3|.|TRBV6-1
TGTGCCAGCAGTGGGGCATCAGGGGACCTCTCTGGAAACACCATATATTTT
CASSGASGDLSGNTIYF
>.|TRBJ1-2|.|TRBV7-2
TGTGCCAGCAGCTTAGGTTTGGCAGGGTGGGCCTATGGCTACACCTTC
CASSLGLAGWAYGYTF
>.|TRBJ2-5|.|TRBV21-1
TGTGCCAGCAGCAGGGGGCCTTCCGCTGGGACCCAGTACTTC
CASSRGPSAGTQYF
>once|TRBJ1-5|.|TRBV6-5
TGTGCCAGCAGGCCATACGGGGGCAATCAGCCCCAGCATTTT
CASRPYGGNQPQHF
>.|TRBJ2-7|TRBD2|TRBV28
TGTGCCAGCAGTTTTCGTACTAGCGGGAAGTACGAGCAGTACTTC
CASSFRTSGKYEQYF
>.|TRBJ2-1|.|TRBV5-1
TGCGCCAGCAGCTTGGGGTCAGTAAACAATGAGCAGTTCTTC
CASSLGSVNNEQFF
>.|TRBJ1-1|.|TRBV9
TGTGCCAGCAGCGTAGTTAGTAGGAACACTGAAGCTTTCTTT
CASSVVSRNTEAFF
>.|TRBJ1-1|.|TRBV6-1
TGTGCCAGCTTCACCCACTTGAGGGGGTCCCCTGAAGCTTTCTTT
CASFTHLRGSPEAFF
>.|TRBJ2-1|.|TRBV6-5
TGTGCCAGCAGTTACCGCTCCAGTGTCGATGAGCAGTTCTTC
CASSYRSSVDEQFF
>few|TRBJ2-2|.|TRBV5-6
TGTGCCAGCAGCTTAATTGGCACCCTGAACACCGGGGAGCTGTTTTTT
CASSLIGTLNTGELFF
>.|TRBJ1-1|.|TRBV10-2
TGCGCCAGCAGTGATGCTTCATGGACACCCACTGAAGCTTTCTTT
CASSDASWTPTEAFF
>.|TRBJ2-3|.|TRBV29-1
TGCAGCGTTGCGAGGACAGATACGCAGTATTTT
CSVARTDTQYF
>.|TRBJ1-1|TRBD1|TRBV6-1
TGTGCCAGCAGTGGACAGGGGGCTTGGTATGCCGAAGCTTTCTTT
CASSGQGAWYAEAFF